This T cell receptor (beta chain) was profiled in a study of T cell repertoires in cytomegalovirus infection. The wider study: From public TCR beta signatures came an indication of both CMV infection and matching HLA type.

This clonotype has at least ten counts. Its matching antigen is unknown. TCRdb itself ran the reads through MiXCR, one entry per CDR3 protein. The table has around 280,000 distinct CDR3 sequences, roughly a tenth seen once. Study conclusions and caveats: CMV-specific HLA-C-restricted TCR beta clonotypes dominated the ex vivo response.

The source of this sequence is a human donor in good health (CMV status not recorded). Some clones in this sample may be carry-over from other donors' samples. Sequencing was performed on PBMCs.

The CDR3: CSATSQGTNYGYTF. CDR3 coding DNA: TGCAGTGCTACTTCTCAGGGTACGAACTATGGCTACACCTTC. The chain carries TRBV20-1 and TRBJ1-2, with a weak D call TRBD1 (5 bases). This CDR3 spans 14 amino acids. Germline V gives CDR1 DFQATT, CDR2 SNEGSKA (reference sequence). V lost 4 bases and J 2 bases, leaving 14 bases between the germline ends.